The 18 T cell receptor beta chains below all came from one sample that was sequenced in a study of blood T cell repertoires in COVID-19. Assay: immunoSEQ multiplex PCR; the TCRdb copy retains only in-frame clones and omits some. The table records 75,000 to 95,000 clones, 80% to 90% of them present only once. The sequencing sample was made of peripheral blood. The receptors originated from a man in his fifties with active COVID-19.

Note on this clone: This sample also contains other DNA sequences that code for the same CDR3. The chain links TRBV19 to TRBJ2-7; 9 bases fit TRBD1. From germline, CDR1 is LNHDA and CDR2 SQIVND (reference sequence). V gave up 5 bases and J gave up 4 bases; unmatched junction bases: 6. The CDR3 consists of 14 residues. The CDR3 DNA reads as TGTGCCAGTAGTTTTCGGGACAGGGTGTACGAGCAGTACTTC. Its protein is CASSFRDRVYEQYF.

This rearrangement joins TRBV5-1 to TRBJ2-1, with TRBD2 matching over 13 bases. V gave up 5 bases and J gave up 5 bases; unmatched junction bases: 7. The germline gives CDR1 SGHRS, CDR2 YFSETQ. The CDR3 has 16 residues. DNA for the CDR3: TGCGCCAGCAGTTTACTAGCGGGAGGGAATCACAATGAGCAGTTCTTC. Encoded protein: CASSLLAGGNHNEQFF. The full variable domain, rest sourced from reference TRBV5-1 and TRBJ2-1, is KAGVTQTPRYLIKTRGQQVTLSCSPISGHRSVSWYQQTPGQGLQFLFEYFSETQRNKGNFPGRFSGRQFSNSRSEMNVSTLELGDSALYLCASSLLAGGNHNEQFFGPGTRLTVL.

CDR3 loop: CSVEEYQGDRGTDTQYF. CDR3 nucleotide sequence: TGCAGCGTTGAAGAATACCAAGGGGACAGGGGGACAGATACGCAGTATTTT. The gene calls are TRBV29-1 and TRBJ2-3; 11 bases map to TRBD1. Germline-derived CDR1 and CDR2 are SQVTM and ANQGSEA. This CDR3 is built from 17 residues. V shed 0 bases, J shed 3 bases, and the junction held 8 bases outside the gene matches.

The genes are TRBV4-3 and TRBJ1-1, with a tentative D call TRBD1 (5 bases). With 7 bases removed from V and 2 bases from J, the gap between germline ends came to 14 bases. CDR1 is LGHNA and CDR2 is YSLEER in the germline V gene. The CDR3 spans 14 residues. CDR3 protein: CASTPGLGNTEAFF. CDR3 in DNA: TGCGCCAGCACTCCAGGGCTCGGCAACACTGAAGCTTTCTTT.

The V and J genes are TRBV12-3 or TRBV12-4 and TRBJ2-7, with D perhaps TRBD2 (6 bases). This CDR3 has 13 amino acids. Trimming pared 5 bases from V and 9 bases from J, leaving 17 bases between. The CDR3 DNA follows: TGTGCCAGCAGTCCTCTTGGAGGGGCGGTGCAGTACTTC. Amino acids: CASSPLGGAVQYF.

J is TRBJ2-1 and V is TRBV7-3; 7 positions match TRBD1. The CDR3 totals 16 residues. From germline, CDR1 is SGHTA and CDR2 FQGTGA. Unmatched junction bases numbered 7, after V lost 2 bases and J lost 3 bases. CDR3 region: CASSLWITGDYNEQFF. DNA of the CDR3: TGTGCCAGCAGCTTATGGATAACAGGGGACTACAATGAGCAGTTCTTC. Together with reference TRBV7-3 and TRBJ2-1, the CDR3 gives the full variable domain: GAGVSQTPSNKVTEKGKYVELRCDPISGHTALYWYRQSLGQGPEFLIYFQGTGAADDSGLPNDRFFAVRPEGSVSTLKIQRTERGDSAVYLCASSLWITGDYNEQFFGPGTRLTVL.

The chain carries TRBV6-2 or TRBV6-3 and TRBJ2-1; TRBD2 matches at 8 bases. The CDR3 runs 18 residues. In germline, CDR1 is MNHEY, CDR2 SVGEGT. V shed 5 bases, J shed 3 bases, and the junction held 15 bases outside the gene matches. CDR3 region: CASSIAGNIRDNYNEQFF. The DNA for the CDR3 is TGTGCCAGCAGTATAGCGGGGAATATACGGGACAACTACAATGAGCAGTTCTTC.

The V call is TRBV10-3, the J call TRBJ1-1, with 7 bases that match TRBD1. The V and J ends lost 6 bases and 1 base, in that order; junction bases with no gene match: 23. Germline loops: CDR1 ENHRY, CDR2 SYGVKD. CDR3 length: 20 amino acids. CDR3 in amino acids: CAIRPGQTHPGEDRNTEAFF. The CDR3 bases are TGTGCCATCAGACCGGGACAGACTCACCCAGGGGAGGATAGGAACACTGAAGCTTTCTTT.

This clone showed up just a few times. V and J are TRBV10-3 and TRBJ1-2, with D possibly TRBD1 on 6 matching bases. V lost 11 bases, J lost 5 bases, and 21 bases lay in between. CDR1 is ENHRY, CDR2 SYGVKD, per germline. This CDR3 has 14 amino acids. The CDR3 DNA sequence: TGTGCCGTGTACTCAGGGGACCCGCCGTATGGCTACACCTTC. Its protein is CAVYSGDPPYGYTF.

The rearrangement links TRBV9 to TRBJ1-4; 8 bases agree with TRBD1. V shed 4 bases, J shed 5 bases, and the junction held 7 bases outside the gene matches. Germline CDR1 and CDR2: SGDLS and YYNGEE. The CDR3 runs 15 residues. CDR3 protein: CASSSLTGENEKLFF. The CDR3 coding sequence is TGTGCCAGCAGCTCCTTGACAGGGGAAAATGAAAAACTGTTTTTT.

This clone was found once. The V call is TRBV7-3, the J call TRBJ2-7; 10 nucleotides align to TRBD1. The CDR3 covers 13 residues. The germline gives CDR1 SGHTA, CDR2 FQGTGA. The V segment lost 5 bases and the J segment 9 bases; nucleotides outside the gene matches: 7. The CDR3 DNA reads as TGTGCCAGCAGCCCGCAGACAGGGGGCGGGCAGTACTTC. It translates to CASSPQTGGGQYF. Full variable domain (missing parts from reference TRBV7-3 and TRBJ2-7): GAGVSQTPSNKVTEKGKYVELRCDPISGHTALYWYRQSLGQGPEFLIYFQGTGAADDSGLPNDRFFAVRPEGSVSTLKIQRTERGDSAVYLCASSPQTGGGQYFGPGTRLTVT.

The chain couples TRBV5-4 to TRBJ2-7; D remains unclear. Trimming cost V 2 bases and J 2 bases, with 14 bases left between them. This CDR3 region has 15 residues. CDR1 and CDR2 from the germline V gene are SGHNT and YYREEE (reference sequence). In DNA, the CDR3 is TGTGCCAGCAGCTTCATTGGCCCCATGGCCTACGAGCAGTACTTC. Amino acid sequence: CASSFIGPMAYEQYF.

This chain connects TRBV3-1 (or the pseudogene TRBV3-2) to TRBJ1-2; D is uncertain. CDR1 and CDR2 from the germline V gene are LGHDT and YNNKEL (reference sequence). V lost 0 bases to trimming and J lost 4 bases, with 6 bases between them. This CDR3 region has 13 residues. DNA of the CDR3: TGTGCCAGCAGCCAAGATCAGGCCTATGGCTACACCTTC. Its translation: CASSQDQAYGYTF.

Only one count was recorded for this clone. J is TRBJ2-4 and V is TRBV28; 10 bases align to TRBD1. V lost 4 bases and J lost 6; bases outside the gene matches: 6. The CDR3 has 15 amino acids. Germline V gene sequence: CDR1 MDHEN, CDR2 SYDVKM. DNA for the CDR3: TGTGCCAGCAGTTCCCGCCGGACAGGGGGAAACATTCAGTACTTC. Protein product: CASSSRRTGGNIQYF.

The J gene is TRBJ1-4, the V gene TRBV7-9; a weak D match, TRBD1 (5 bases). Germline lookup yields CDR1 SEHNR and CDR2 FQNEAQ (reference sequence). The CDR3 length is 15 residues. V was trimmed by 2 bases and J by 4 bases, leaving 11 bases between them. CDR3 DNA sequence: TGTGCCAGCAGCTTACCGACAGTTATTAATGAAAAACTGTTTTTT. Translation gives CASSLPTVINEKLFF.

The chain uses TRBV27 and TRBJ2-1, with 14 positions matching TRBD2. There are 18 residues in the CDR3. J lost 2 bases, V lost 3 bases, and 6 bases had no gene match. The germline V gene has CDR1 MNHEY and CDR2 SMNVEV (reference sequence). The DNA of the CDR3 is TGTGCCAGCAGTTTTGGGACTAGCGGGAGTACGACCTACAATGAGCAGTTCTTC. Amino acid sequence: CASSFGTSGSTTYNEQFF.

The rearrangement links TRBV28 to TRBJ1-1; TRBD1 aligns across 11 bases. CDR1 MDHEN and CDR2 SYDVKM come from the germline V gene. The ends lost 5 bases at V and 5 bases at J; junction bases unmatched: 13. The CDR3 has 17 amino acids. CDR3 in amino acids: CASSHSGRTGGTTEAFF. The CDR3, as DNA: TGTGCCAGCAGTCACTCCGGCCGGACAGGGGGCACGACTGAAGCTTTCTTT.

The CDR3, as DNA: TGTGCCAGCAGCCCCGACAGGGGGAGGAATCAGCCCCAGCATTTT. This translates into CASSPDRGRNQPQHF. This chain joins TRBV7-2 and TRBJ1-5, with 9 bases lining up with TRBD1. Germline trimming cut 5 bases from V and 4 bases from J; bases unmatched to any gene: 6. Germline CDR1 reads SGHTA; CDR2 reads FQGNSA. This CDR3 is built from 15 residues. The full variable domain, with the rest looked up from reference TRBV7-2 and TRBJ1-5, is GAGVSQSPSNKVTEKGKDVELRCDPISGHTALYWYRQSLGQGLEFLIYFQGNSAPDKSGLPSDRFSAERTGGSVSTLTIQRTQQEDSAVYLCASSPDRGRNQPQHFGDGTRLSIL.